This TCR beta chain stems from a study of CD8+ T cells in alopecia areata. Study results and limitations: Elevated clonality characterized lesional scalp relative to normal scalp, particularly in alopecia totalis/universalis. Normal skin contains resident alphabeta T cells, and these are also sequenced in scalp samples.

Sorting of PBMCs yielded the CD4+ and CD8+ T cells. Investigators isolated RNA and reverse transcribed it into cDNA to act as the sequencing template. Sequencing was performed with immunoSEQ multiplex PCR; in TCRdb, only in-frame clones are kept and a portion is missing. The top ten clones hold approximately 7% of a sample with around 160,000 clones, more than 40% of them seen once. This clone was counted between two and nine times. Its antigen is still unknown. Material for sequencing was CD4+ T cells sorted from blood. The receptor's source is a human donor with alopecia areata.

The CDR3 DNA sequence: TGTGCCAGCTCACCCACAGGGCGCACTGAAGCTTTCTTT. As protein: CASSPTGRTEAFF. The chain is built from TRBV18 and TRBJ1-1, with a tentative D call TRBD1 (6 bases). The CDR3 totals 13 residues. Per the germline V gene, CDR1 is KGHSH and CDR2 is LQKENI. The V end was cut by 3 bases, the J end by 4 bases, with 9 bases between.